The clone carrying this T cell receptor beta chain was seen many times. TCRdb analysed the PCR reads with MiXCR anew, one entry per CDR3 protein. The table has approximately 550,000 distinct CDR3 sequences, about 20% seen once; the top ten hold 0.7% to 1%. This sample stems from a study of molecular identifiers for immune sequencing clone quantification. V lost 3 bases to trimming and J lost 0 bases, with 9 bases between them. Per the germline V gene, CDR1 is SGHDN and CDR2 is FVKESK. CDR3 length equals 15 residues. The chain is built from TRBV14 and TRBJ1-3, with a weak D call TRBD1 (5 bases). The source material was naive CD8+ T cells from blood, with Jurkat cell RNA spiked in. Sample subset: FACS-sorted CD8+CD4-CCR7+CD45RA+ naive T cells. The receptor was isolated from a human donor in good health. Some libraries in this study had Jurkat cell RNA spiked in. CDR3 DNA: TGTGCCAGCAGCCACGACAGTAACTCTGGAAACACCATATATTTT. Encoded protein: CASSHDSNSGNTIYF. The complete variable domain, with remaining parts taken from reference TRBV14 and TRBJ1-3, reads EAGVTQFPSHSVIEKGQTVTLRCDPISGHDNLYWYRRVMGKEIKFLLHFVKESKQDESGMPNNRFLAERTGGTYSTLKVQPAELEDSGVYFCASSHDSNSGNTIYFGEGSWLTVV.